The 18 T cell receptor beta chains below all came from one sample that was sequenced in a study of shared clonotypes between healthy human individuals. The data were produced by immunoSEQ multiplex PCR, yet TCRdb's version contains in-frame clones alone and is incomplete. This table has about half a million clones, around 80% appearing once. Specimen: PBMCs. These TCRs come from a middle-aged woman in good health. Some clones in this sample may be carry-over from other donors' samples.

As for this clone: The sample carries other DNA sequences with the same CDR3. J is TRBJ1-5 and V is TRBV19, with TRBD1 matching 8 bases. This CDR3 comprises 14 residues. From germline, CDR1 is LNHDA and CDR2 SQIVND (reference sequence). V was pared by 4 bases and J by 2 bases, with 1 base of the junction left unmatched. The CDR3 loop is CASSTQGGNQPQHF. CDR3 in DNA: TGTGCCAGTAGTACACAGGGGGGCAATCAGCCCCAGCATTTT.

The chain combines TRBV7-3 with TRBJ1-1; D gene unclear. The CDR3 is made up of 13 amino acids. Germline loops: CDR1 SGHTA, CDR2 FQGTGA. Trimming removed 2 bases at V and 4 bases at J, with 8 bases between. The CDR3 bases are TGTGCCAGCAGCTTACTGGGGTCCACTGAAGCTTTCTTT. This gives the protein CASSLLGSTEAFF.

The chain has TRBV5-6 and TRBJ2-7; 9 bases map to TRBD1. After removal of 4 bases from V and 9 bases from J, the junction contained 11 bases not matched to a gene. CDR3 size: 14 residues. Germline-derived CDR1 and CDR2 are SGHDT and YYEEEE. The CDR3 nucleotides read TGTGCCAGCAGCCACGGGACAGGGCCCGTAGGGCAGTACTTC. Amino acid sequence: CASSHGTGPVGQYF.

The chain links TRBV7-9 to TRBJ2-5; D remains unclear. Germline CDR1 reads SEHNR; CDR2 reads FQNEAQ (reference sequence). The germline V and J ends were trimmed by 5 bases and 1 base, with 8 bases remaining between them. The CDR3 totals 13 residues. CDR3 in amino acids: CASSPMRQETQYF. CDR3 bases: TGTGCCAGCAGCCCAATGCGCCAAGAGACCCAGTACTTC.

This sequence joins TRBV7-9 and TRBJ2-7; 12 nucleotides agree with TRBD2. Germline V gene data show CDR1 as SEHNR and CDR2 as FQNEAQ (reference sequence). V dropped 5 bases and J dropped 7; count of bases not matched to a gene: 12. CDR3 length equals 16 residues. CDR3 protein: CASSPLRLAGVDEQYF. CDR3 in DNA: TGTGCCAGCAGCCCACTAAGACTAGCGGGAGTTGATGAGCAGTACTTC.

The chain joins TRBV9 to TRBJ2-5; tentative D call: TRBD1 (5 bases). The germline V gene encodes CDR1 SGDLS and CDR2 YYNGEE. The CDR3 covers 14 residues. V was pared by 0 bases and J by 1 base, with 7 bases between. The CDR3 loop reads CASSVEQAQETQYF. For the CDR3, the DNA is TGTGCCAGCAGCGTAGAACAGGCCCAAGAGACCCAGTACTTC.

This clone was detected once. This sequence is one base from a far larger clone and is likely a read error. The rearrangement links TRBV5-1 to TRBJ2-7, with TRBD2 identical over 9 bases. The ends lost 0 bases at V and 4 bases at J; junction bases unmatched: 14. This CDR3 region has 18 residues. Germline loops: CDR1 SGHRS, CDR2 YFSETQ. CDR3 sequence: CASSLVASGMTTPYEQYF. CDR3 bases: TGCGCCAGCAGCTTGGTGGCTAGCGGGATGACCACTCCTTACGAGCAGTACTTC.

In its sample, this clone was seen a few times. V is TRBV11-2 and J is TRBJ2-5; TRBD2 matches 10 bases. V trimming: 5 bases; J trimming: 4 bases; junction bases outside the gene matches: 4. This CDR3 has 14 residues. Germline CDR1 and CDR2: SGHAT and FQNNGV. The CDR3 DNA reads TGTGCCAGCAGCCAGGGACTAGCGTTAGAGACCCAGTACTTC. As protein: CASSQGLALETQYF.

The chain uses TRBV5-1 and TRBJ1-2; 7 bases are a match to TRBD1. Per germline, CDR1 SGHRS and CDR2 YFSETQ. Trimming took 4 bases from V and 8 from J; bases not matched to a gene: 14. The CDR3 is made up of 15 amino acids. The chain's CDR3 is CASSHGTDLLWGYTF. The CDR3 DNA reads as TGCGCCAGCAGCCATGGGACAGACCTACTATGGGGCTACACCTTC. Full variable domain (missing parts from reference TRBV5-1 and TRBJ1-2): KAGVTQTPRYLIKTRGQQVTLSCSPISGHRSVSWYQQTPGQGLQFLFEYFSETQRNKGNFPGRFSGRQFSNSRSEMNVSTLELGDSALYLCASSHGTDLLWGYTFGSGTRLTVV.

This clone was seen a handful of times. The rearrangement uses TRBV2 and TRBJ1-3; no reliable D call. The CDR3 totals 13 residues. V was trimmed by 2 bases and J by 4 bases, leaving 6 bases between them. The germline gives CDR1 SNHLY, CDR2 FYNNEI. CDR3 protein: CASSESGGNTIYF. CDR3 DNA sequence: TGTGCCAGCAGTGAATCGGGGGGAAACACCATATATTTT. Drawing the rest from reference TRBV2 and TRBJ1-3, the complete variable domain is EPEVTQTPSHQVTQMGQEVILRCVPISNHLYFYWYRQILGQKVEFLVSFYNNEISEKSEIFDDQFSVERPDGSNFTLKIRSTKLEDSAMYFCASSESGGNTIYFGEGSWLTVV.

The genes are TRBV5-1 and TRBJ2-5; tentatively, D is TRBD1 (6 bases). This CDR3 region has 13 residues. V was trimmed by 4 bases and J by 3 bases, leaving 10 bases between them. CDR1 is SGHRS, CDR2 YFSETQ, per germline. CDR3 sequence (DNA): TGCGCCAGCAGCCTTGGGACAAAAGAGACCCAGTACTTC. The encoded protein is CASSLGTKETQYF.

V usage is TRBV6-5 and J usage is TRBJ1-4; possible D gene TRBD1, 5 bases. The V gene's germline CDR1 is MNHEY and CDR2 SVGAGI. The V gene lost 6 bases and the J gene lost 5 bases, with 13 bases spanning the gap. The CDR3 totals 14 residues. The CDR3 bases are TGTGCCAGCAGCTCCACGTGGGGCAATGAAAAACTGTTTTTT. Amino acid sequence: CASSSTWGNEKLFF.

The chain couples TRBV19 to TRBJ1-2; D remains ambiguous. CDR1 is LNHDA, CDR2 SQIVND, per germline (reference sequence). This CDR3 region has 13 residues. Trimming left V 3 bases short and J 6 bases short, with 11 bases between. The CDR3 sequence: CASSIRGVDGYTF. The CDR3 coding sequence is TGTGCCAGTAGTATTAGAGGAGTGGATGGCTACACCTTC.

This clone has a single count. V gene TRBV27 combines with J gene TRBJ2-7, with D possibly being TRBD1 (6 bases). V was clipped by 8 bases and J by 4 bases, with 24 bases between them. Germline V gene sequence: CDR1 MNHEY, CDR2 SMNVEV (reference sequence). The CDR3 is made up of 16 amino acids. CDR3 sequence reads: CASSTSYWAGTYEQYF. The CDR3 nucleotides are TGTGCCAGCTCTACCTCATACTGGGCAGGGACATACGAGCAGTACTTC.

The V and J genes are TRBV7-8 and TRBJ2-2, with TRBD1 as a possible D gene (6 bases). Germline values: CDR1 SGHVS, CDR2 FQNEAQ. The CDR3 has 14 amino acids. The V and J ends lost 5 bases and 6 bases respectively, with 13 bases between them. CDR3 protein: CASSQNRAPGELFF. In DNA form, the CDR3 reads TGTGCCAGCAGCCAAAACAGGGCGCCCGGGGAGCTGTTTTTT.

This chain joins TRBV30 and TRBJ2-7; D perhaps matches TRBD1 (5 bases). The ends were cut back, 2 bases at V and 1 base at J, with 12 bases in the middle. CDR3 size: 14 residues. Germline CDR1 and CDR2: GTSNPN and SVGIG (reference sequence). The CDR3 DNA reads as TGTGCCTGGAGTAGGGGTGGAGTATCCTACGAGCAGTACTTC. It encodes CAWSRGGVSYEQYF.

The chain joins TRBV7-9 to TRBJ2-3; 7 bases agree with TRBD1. Germline-derived CDR1 and CDR2 are SEHNR and FQNEAQ (reference sequence). The CDR3 is 14 residues long. V lost 1 base and J lost 6; bases outside the gene matches: 4. For the CDR3, the DNA is TGTGCCAGCAGCTTAGGGTCACAGGGGGATACGCAGTATTTT. Translated, it gives CASSLGSQGDTQYF.

In its sample, this clone was seen once. The chain is built from TRBV4-2 and TRBJ1-2; 9 bases match TRBD1. Germline V gene lookup returns CDR1 LGHNA and CDR2 YNFKEQ. The ends lost 4 bases at V and 6 bases at J; junction bases unmatched: 18. The CDR3 extends over 18 amino acids. For the CDR3, the DNA is TGTGCCAGCAGCCCCAACCAACTCACAGGGGGCGTTACGAATGGCTACACCTTC. It yields the protein CASSPNQLTGGVTNGYTF.